Presented here are 28 T cell receptor beta chains from one specimen sequenced in a study of blood T cell repertoires in COVID-19. Measured with immunoSEQ multiplex PCR; TCRdb has only the in-frame clones, and not every one. The table has about 190,000 clones, 85% to 90% seen once. Sequenced input: peripheral blood. These receptors all come from a man aged 40-55 years with active or convalescent COVID-19.

V and J are TRBV24-1 and TRBJ2-3, with 9 bases identical to TRBD1. CDR3 size: 15 residues. Losses at the gene ends were 3 bases for V and 3 bases for J; bases not matched to a gene: 3. CDR1 is KGHDR, CDR2 SFDVKD, per germline. The CDR3 bases are TGTGCCACCAGTGATCATGGACAGGGGACAGATACGCAGTATTTT. It codes for CATSDHGQGTDTQYF.

V is TRBV19 and J is TRBJ1-5; the D is unclear. CDR1 and CDR2 from the germline V gene are LNHDA and SQIVND (reference sequence). The CDR3 contains 16 residues. V was clipped by 5 bases and J by 0 bases, with 14 bases between them. The CDR3 region is CASSLGRVDSNQPQHF. CDR3 nucleotide sequence: TGTGCCAGTAGTCTCGGTCGGGTAGATAGCAATCAGCCCCAGCATTTT.

The chain couples TRBV9 to TRBJ2-7, with D possibly matching TRBD1 (6 bases). The CDR3 length is 14 residues. The V gene's germline CDR1 is SGDLS and CDR2 YYNGEE. Trimming left V 4 bases short and J 3 bases short, with 14 bases between. For the CDR3, the DNA is TGTGCCAGCAGCCCTATGACAGGTTTCTACGAGCAGTACTTC. The encoded protein is CASSPMTGFYEQYF.

This sequence joins TRBV5-1 and TRBJ2-1; 9 bases line up with TRBD2. Germline values: CDR1 SGHRS, CDR2 YFSETQ. The CDR3 length is 15 residues. Trimming at V came to 1 base and at J to 7 bases, leaving 6 bases not matched to a gene. The CDR3 loop is CASSLHLAGVNEQFF. The DNA for the CDR3 is TGCGCCAGCAGCTTGCATTTAGCGGGAGTTAATGAGCAGTTCTTC.

This clone has a single count. The chain links TRBV19 to TRBJ2-1; 12 bases match TRBD2. The CDR3 length is 15 residues. Germline V gene data show CDR1 as LNHDA and CDR2 as SQIVND (reference sequence). V was pared by 6 bases and J by 7 bases, with 7 bases of the junction left unmatched. The CDR3 bases are TGTGCCAGTAGCGGACTAGCGGGATACTTGAATGAGCAGTTCTTC. The encoded protein is CASSGLAGYLNEQFF.

The chain carries TRBV7-2 and TRBJ2-1; D is undetermined. The germline CDR1 and CDR2 sequences are SGHTA and FQGNSA. CDR3 length equals 16 residues. V was shortened by 1 base and J by 2 bases, with 12 bases between the two germline ends. DNA of the CDR3: TGTGCCAGCAGCTTAGGTTGGTCTAGTACCTACAATGAGCAGTTCTTC. It yields the protein CASSLGWSSTYNEQFF.

This chain connects TRBV5-1 to TRBJ1-1, with a weak D call TRBD1 (6 bases). Germline assignment: CDR1 SGHRS and CDR2 YFSETQ. This CDR3 comprises 15 residues. V lost 4 bases to trimming and J lost 4 bases, with 17 bases between them. CDR3 DNA sequence: TGCGCCAGCAGCATTACAGGGTTGGATGGCACTGAAGCTTTCTTT. This translates into CASSITGLDGTEAFF.

The chain joins TRBV28 to TRBJ1-2; unclear D gene. Trimming cost V 5 bases and J 5 bases, with 15 bases left between them. The CDR3 length is 14 residues. The V gene's germline CDR1 is MDHEN and CDR2 SYDVKM. The DNA for the CDR3 is TGTGCCAGCAGTCCGAATATCGGGTTTTATGGCTACACCTTC. Translating gives CASSPNIGFYGYTF.

CDR3 sequence: CASSILTGGPPQPQHF. CDR3 sequence (DNA): TGTGCCAGTAGTATTCTGACAGGGGGCCCCCCACAGCCCCAGCATTTT. The chain links TRBV19 to TRBJ1-5; 10 bases are shared with TRBD1. Germline V gene data show CDR1 as LNHDA and CDR2 as SQIVND (reference sequence). V gave up 3 bases and J gave up 7 bases; unmatched junction bases: 9. The CDR3 consists of 16 residues.

The CDR3 region is CASSSPPQLNTEAFF. CDR3 bases: TGTGCCAGTAGTAGCCCCCCACAACTGAACACTGAAGCTTTCTTT. The V call is TRBV19, the J call TRBJ1-1; D unclear. Germline CDR1 and CDR2: LNHDA and SQIVND (reference sequence). The germline V and J ends were trimmed by 4 bases and 0 bases, with 12 bases remaining between them. The CDR3 is 15 amino acids.

On this clone itself: Other DNA sequences in this specimen translate into the identical CDR3. The chain joins TRBV5-1 to TRBJ2-1, with 8 bases fitting TRBD2. Germline CDR1 is SGHRS and CDR2 is YFSETQ. After removal of 0 bases from V and 6 bases from J, the junction contained 2 bases not matched to a gene. The CDR3 loop spans 14 amino acids. The CDR3 region is CASSLGLAGNEQFF. The CDR3 region has the DNA TGCGCCAGCAGCTTGGGGCTAGCGGGCAATGAGCAGTTCTTC.

The rearrangement links TRBV24-1 to TRBJ2-5; TRBD2 aligns across 13 bases. Trimming cost V 4 bases and J 3 bases; bases outside gene matches: 4. The CDR3 extends over 16 amino acids. CDR1 and CDR2 (germline): KGHDR, SFDVKD. The CDR3 is CATSDPGLAGEETQYF. The CDR3 nucleotides are TGTGCCACCAGTGACCCCGGACTAGCGGGGGAAGAGACCCAGTACTTC.

The CDR3 loop is CASSSRTSANEKLFF. The CDR3 DNA follows: TGTGCCAGCAGCAGCCGGACATCGGCTAATGAAAAACTGTTTTTT. The gene calls are TRBV5-6 and TRBJ1-4, with a possible D match to TRBD1 (5 bases). Germline V lookup: CDR1 SGHDT, CDR2 YYEEEE. Deletions cut 4 bases from V and 3 bases from J, with 13 bases between. The CDR3 totals 15 residues.

V gene TRBV2 combines with J gene TRBJ2-3, with 9 bases fitting TRBD2. The ends lost 7 bases at V and 5 bases at J; junction bases unmatched: 10. This CDR3 contains 15 residues. Germline CDR1 reads SNHLY; CDR2 reads FYNNEI. CDR3 sequence (DNA): TGTGCCAGCACCCCGCTGGCGGGGGGGGGAGATACGCAGTATTTT. This encodes CASTPLAGGGDTQYF.

The chain links TRBV15 to TRBJ1-4, with D hard to call. Trimming pared 1 base from V and 4 bases from J, leaving 7 bases between. Germline CDR1 and CDR2: LNHNV and YYDKDF (reference sequence). The CDR3 consists of 14 residues. CDR3 in DNA: TGTGCCACCAGCAGAGCACGGAGTAATGAAAAACTGTTTTTT. Translation: CATSRARSNEKLFF.

This clone has just one count. This sequence joins TRBV3-1 (or the pseudogene TRBV3-2) and TRBJ2-6; tentatively, D is TRBD1 (5 bases). The CDR3 is 15 residues long. CDR1 is LGHDT, CDR2 YNNKEL, per germline (reference sequence). With 5 bases removed from V and 0 bases from J, the gap between germline ends came to 8 bases. The CDR3 DNA reads as TGTGCCAGCAGCTCAGGGAACTCTGGGGCCAACGTCCTGACTTTC. Its translation: CASSSGNSGANVLTF.

The gene calls are TRBV20-1 and TRBJ1-1; D is undetermined. The CDR3 has 11 residues. Germline V gene sequence: CDR1 DFQATT, CDR2 SNEGSKA (reference sequence). Trimming stripped 1 base from V and 4 bases from J, with 4 bases between. The CDR3 DNA reads as TGCAGTGCTAGAGGAGGCACTGAAGCTTTCTTT. Residues: CSARGGTEAFF.

The chain couples TRBV6-1 to TRBJ1-1, with D possibly being TRBD1 (5 bases). The CDR3 totals 15 residues. In germline, CDR1 is MNHNS, CDR2 SASEGT. V lost 6 bases to trimming and J lost 2 bases, with 16 bases between them. DNA for the CDR3: TGTGCCAGCAGCCTCTCTCAGGGTGGAAACACTGAAGCTTTCTTT. This encodes CASSLSQGGNTEAFF.

This clone came up once. CDR3 residues: CASSHPADRVDEQFF. CDR3 nucleotides: TGTGCCAGCAGTCATCCCGCCGACAGGGTGGATGAGCAGTTCTTC. This chain connects TRBV6-5 to TRBJ2-1; 7 bases agree with TRBD1. The germline V gene has CDR1 MNHEY and CDR2 SVGAGI. The CDR3 extends over 15 amino acids. J lost 8 bases, V lost 5 bases, and 12 bases had no gene match.

The V call is TRBV30, the J call TRBJ1-1; a possible D gene is TRBD1 (6 bases). V lost 5 bases and J 5 bases, leaving 15 bases between the germline ends. The germline CDR1 and CDR2 sequences are GTSNPN and SVGIG (reference sequence). The CDR3 loop spans 13 amino acids. The CDR3 protein is CAWEFKQGTEAFF. The DNA for the CDR3 is TGTGCCTGGGAATTTAAACAGGGAACTGAAGCTTTCTTT.

The chain has TRBV21-1 and TRBJ2-2; the table's D call of TRBD1 was not tested on the DNA. TRBV21-1 is assigned pseudogene status. The CDR3 totals 17 residues. In DNA, the CDR3 is TGTGCCAGCAGCAATGGTAGCGACAGGGTGGAAACCGGGGAGCTGTTTTTT. It codes for CASSNGSDRVETGELFF.

The V gene is TRBV4-3, the J gene TRBJ2-3; 9 nucleotides align to TRBD2. V gave up 1 base and J gave up 3 bases; unmatched junction bases: 8. The germline CDR1 and CDR2 sequences are LGHNA and YSLEER. This CDR3 is built from 17 residues. In DNA form, the CDR3 reads TGCGCCAGCAGCCAAGTCGGCGGGGGGGCTTGGACAGATACGCAGTATTTT. The encoded protein is CASSQVGGGAWTDTQYF.

This sequence joins TRBV5-5 and TRBJ1-5; 9 bases align to TRBD1. Germline CDR1 is SGHKS and CDR2 is YYEKEE (reference sequence). The trim removed 3 bases at V and 6 bases at J, leaving 7 bases unmatched. The CDR3 has 15 amino acids. CDR3 nucleotides: TGTGCCAGCAGCTCGCAGACAGGGGGTGGTCAGCCCCAGCATTTT. Residues: CASSSQTGGGQPQHF.

This chain links TRBV19 with TRBJ2-1; TRBD2 matches at 10 bases. V dropped 3 bases and J dropped 9; count of bases not matched to a gene: 11. The CDR3 contains 16 residues. Per the germline V gene, CDR1 is LNHDA and CDR2 is SQIVND (reference sequence). For the CDR3, the DNA is TGTGCCAGTAGTATTGGTGGGCTAGCGGGGGTGGCTGAGCAGTTCTTC. Its protein product is CASSIGGLAGVAEQFF.

The chain has TRBV3-1 (or the pseudogene TRBV3-2) and TRBJ2-1, with TRBD1 matching over 7 bases. The CDR3 consists of 15 residues. J was trimmed by 2 bases and V by 5 bases; bases with no gene match: 6. In germline, CDR1 is LGHDT, CDR2 YNNKEL (reference sequence). DNA of the CDR3: TGTGCCAGCAGCGACAGGGTTACCACCTACAATGAGCAGTTCTTC. The encoded protein is CASSDRVTTYNEQFF.

The chain combines TRBV28 with TRBJ2-1; TRBD2 matches at 8 bases. The CDR3 length is 16 residues. After removal of 5 bases from V and 3 bases from J, the junction contained 9 bases not matched to a gene. Looked up from germline, CDR1 is MDHEN and CDR2 is SYDVKM. CDR3 region: CASSMNSGVNYNEQFF. CDR3 bases: TGTGCCAGCAGTATGAATAGCGGGGTAAACTACAATGAGCAGTTCTTC.

V usage is TRBV28 and J usage is TRBJ1-5; 11 nucleotides match TRBD1. In germline, CDR1 is MDHEN, CDR2 SYDVKM. The length of the CDR3 is 15 residues. J gave up 1 base and V 11 bases, and 7 bases lay outside the gene matches. The chain's CDR3 is CAGGQGEKSNQPQHF. The DNA for the CDR3 is TGTGCCGGGGGACAGGGGGAGAAAAGCAATCAGCCCCAGCATTTT.

The J gene is TRBJ1-1, the V gene TRBV3-1 (or the pseudogene TRBV3-2), with TRBD1 matching over 7 bases. The CDR3 consists of 12 residues. J was trimmed by 7 bases and V by 5 bases; bases with no gene match: 4. CDR1 and CDR2 (germline): LGHDT, YNNKEL (reference sequence). CDR3 protein: CASSSRQGEAFF. The CDR3 bases are TGTGCCAGCAGCTCACGACAGGGTGAAGCTTTCTTT.